The 20 T cell receptor beta chains presented below share a single source sample, sequenced in a study of shared clonotypes between healthy human individuals. Method: immunoSEQ multiplex PCR; TCRdb's copy keeps in-frame clones and lacks some. Among about 2.2 million clones, around 93% were seen once, and the ten largest hold under 2%. Naive-designated CD8 cells lacked CD45RO, were positively enriched for CCR7, and omitted terminally differentiated effector memory CD45RA+ cells. Specimen: naive CD8+ T cells from PBMCs. Source of these receptors: a man between 18 and 29 years old in good health. Some clones in this sample may be carry-over from other donors' samples.

The V call is TRBV7-3, the J call TRBJ1-1; D not certain. Germline V lookup: CDR1 SGHTA, CDR2 FQGTGA. The CDR3 runs to 13 residues. Trimming pared 5 bases from V and 7 bases from J, leaving 14 bases between. CDR3 in DNA: TGTGCCAGCAGCCAGAACGGACGGGGTGAAGCTTTCTTT. This sequence encodes CASSQNGRGEAFF.

This clone was seen once. The J gene is TRBJ2-5, the V gene TRBV9; no definite D call. Trimming removed 0 bases at V and 4 bases at J, with 25 bases between. CDR3 size: 19 residues. Germline CDR1 reads SGDLS; CDR2 reads YYNGEE. The CDR3 loop reads CASSVESATGKLRIETQYF. The CDR3 coding sequence is TGTGCCAGCAGCGTAGAATCGGCAACTGGGAAACTGAGGATAGAGACCCAGTACTTC. Full variable domain (missing parts from reference TRBV9 and TRBJ2-5): DSGVTQTPKHLITATGQRVTLRCSPRSGDLSVYWYQQSLDQGLQFLIQYYNGEERAKGNILERFSAQQFPDLHSELNLSSLELGDSALYFCASSVESATGKLRIETQYFGPGTRLLVL.

Note on this clone: The sample holds other DNA sequences that translate to the same CDR3. V is TRBV7-6 and J is TRBJ2-7, with TRBD1 matching 7 bases. J lost 6 bases, V lost 4 bases, and 0 bases had no gene match. This CDR3 contains 11 residues. The germline V gene encodes CDR1 SGHVS and CDR2 FNYEAQ. CDR3 region: CASSSGGEQYF. The CDR3 nucleotides are TGTGCCAGCAGCTCAGGGGGCGAGCAGTACTTC.

CDR3 sequence: CASRTPDRGQETQYF. For the CDR3, the DNA is TGTGCTAGTCGCACTCCTGACAGGGGCCAAGAGACCCAGTACTTC. This chain uses TRBV12-5 with TRBJ2-5; 8 bases align to TRBD1. Germline CDR1 and CDR2: LGHNT and FRNRAP. The CDR3 is 15 amino acids. Unmatched junction bases numbered 9, after V lost 8 bases and J lost 1 base.

The rearrangement uses TRBV12-5 and TRBJ2-2, with D uncertain. The CDR3 covers 13 residues. Looked up from germline, CDR1 is LGHNT and CDR2 is FRNRAP. Trimming took 7 bases from V and 4 from J, leaving 10 bases between them. The CDR3 bases are TGTGCTAGTGCCACTACTCCCACCGGGGAGCTGTTTTTT. Its translation: CASATTPTGELFF.

This clone was detected once. This chain links TRBV7-3 with TRBJ2-1; D is undetermined. The V and J ends lost 0 bases and 5 bases respectively, with 14 bases between them. The germline V gene encodes CDR1 SGHTA and CDR2 FQGTGA. This CDR3 spans 16 amino acids. Here the CDR3 DNA reads TGTGCCAGCAGCTTAACTGATTTCGGGCCCAACAATGAGCAGTTCTTC. Amino acids: CASSLTDFGPNNEQFF.

The rearrangement joins TRBV14 to TRBJ2-1; D may be TRBD1 or TRBD2 (6 bases each). Per germline, CDR1 SGHDN and CDR2 FVKESK. V lost 2 bases, J lost 10 bases, and 15 bases lay in between. The CDR3 spans 14 residues. In DNA, the CDR3 is TGTGCCAGCAGCCAACCGCTAGGGGGGCCCGAGCAGTTCTTC. It codes for CASSQPLGGPEQFF. Looking up the rest from reference TRBV14 and TRBJ2-1 gives the full variable domain: EAGVTQFPSHSVIEKGQTVTLRCDPISGHDNLYWYRRVMGKEIKFLLHFVKESKQDESGMPNNRFLAERTGGTYSTLKVQPAELEDSGVYFCASSQPLGGPEQFFGPGTRLTVL.

This chain connects TRBV28 to TRBJ2-1, with 9 bases that match TRBD2. Germline V CDR1 and CDR2: MDHEN, SYDVKM. With V trimmed by 3 bases and J by 0 bases, 9 bases remained unmatched. CDR3 size: 18 residues. CDR3 sequence: CASSFPSGSGSSYNEQFF. For the CDR3, the DNA is TGTGCCAGCAGTTTCCCCTCCGGTAGCGGGAGCTCCTACAATGAGCAGTTCTTC.

The chain carries TRBV19 and TRBJ1-1; D not certain. CDR3 length: 13 amino acids. Germline V gene sequence: CDR1 LNHDA, CDR2 SQIVND (reference sequence). The V gene lost 5 bases and the J gene lost 6 bases, with 13 bases spanning the gap. DNA for the CDR3: TGTGCCAGTAGTCGTACGACAAGGTCTGAAGCTTTCTTT. Its protein product is CASSRTTRSEAFF.

This rearrangement joins TRBV30 to TRBJ2-5; TRBD1 aligns across 8 bases. The CDR3 loop spans 15 amino acids. Germline V gene data show CDR1 as GTSNPN and CDR2 as SVGIG (reference sequence). Losses at the gene ends were 2 bases for V and 5 bases for J; bases not matched to a gene: 10. CDR3 nucleotides: TGTGCCTGGAGTTACGGACAGGGAGCAGGCGAGACCCAGTACTTC. Its protein product is CAWSYGQGAGETQYF. The full variable domain, its missing parts supplied by reference TRBV30 and TRBJ2-5, is SQTIHQWPATLVQPVGSPLSLECTVEGTSNPNLYWYRQAAGRGLQLLFYSVGIGQISSEVPQNLSASRPQDRQFILSSKKLLLSDSGFYLCAWSYGQGAGETQYFGPGTRLLVL.

The chain employs TRBV27 and TRBJ2-3; no definite D call. V was shortened by 5 bases and J by 4 bases, with 13 bases between the two germline ends. CDR3 size: 14 residues. From germline, CDR1 is MNHEY and CDR2 SMNVEV (reference sequence). The CDR3 reads CASSPRVGADTQYF. The CDR3 DNA is TGTGCCAGCAGTCCTCGAGTAGGCGCAGATACGCAGTATTTT.

The rearrangement joins TRBV7-8 to TRBJ1-2; unclear D gene. The germline V and J ends were trimmed by 3 bases and 8 bases, with 19 bases remaining between them. The CDR3 length is 15 residues. CDR1 SGHVS and CDR2 FQNEAQ come from the germline V gene. This CDR3 reads CASSFWESDRGGYTF. In DNA, the CDR3 is TGTGCCAGCAGCTTTTGGGAGAGTGATCGTGGCGGCTACACCTTC.

The chain combines TRBV5-8 with TRBJ2-1; D gene uncertain. There are 13 residues in the CDR3. Germline CDR1 SGHTS, CDR2 YDEGEE. The germline V and J ends were trimmed by 2 bases and 8 bases, with 11 bases remaining between them. The CDR3 DNA reads as TGTGCCAGCAGCTTAAGTATGCGTGATGAGCAGTTCTTC. This gives the protein CASSLSMRDEQFF.

J is TRBJ2-1 and V is TRBV19; perhaps TRBD2 as D (7 bases). The germline V gene has CDR1 LNHDA and CDR2 SQIVND (reference sequence). Between the trimmed V and J ends, which lost 6 bases and 1 base, there was a span of 25 bases. The CDR3 length is 19 residues. DNA for the CDR3: TGTGCCAGTAGGGCAATGAGGGGGAGGGATGGGAGGTCCTACAATGAGCAGTTCTTC. This codes for CASRAMRGRDGRSYNEQFF.

CDR3 coding DNA: TGTGCCAGCAGTGAAGCCCCTGGAAGGTACACTGAAGCTTTCTTT. This sequence encodes CASSEAPGRYTEAFF. V is TRBV2 and J is TRBJ1-1; D not resolved. Trimming removed 0 bases at V and 3 bases at J, with 11 bases between. The CDR3 spans 15 residues. Germline assignment: CDR1 SNHLY and CDR2 FYNNEI. Drawing the rest from reference TRBV2 and TRBJ1-1, the complete variable domain is EPEVTQTPSHQVTQMGQEVILRCVPISNHLYFYWYRQILGQKVEFLVSFYNNEISEKSEIFDDQFSVERPDGSNFTLKIRSTKLEDSAMYFCASSEAPGRYTEAFFGQGTRLTVV.

This chain joins TRBV19 and TRBJ1-4, with D tentatively TRBD1 (6 bases). The V end was cut by 8 bases, the J end by 5 bases, with 12 bases between. CDR3 length equals 13 residues. Germline V lookup: CDR1 LNHDA, CDR2 SQIVND (reference sequence). This chain's CDR3 is CASLRTGNEKLFF. Written as DNA, the CDR3 is TGTGCCAGTCTTCGAACAGGGAATGAAAAACTGTTTTTT. The whole variable domain, filled in from reference TRBV19 and TRBJ1-4, reads DGGITQSPKYLFRKEGQNVTLSCEQNLNHDAMYWYRQDPGQGLRLIYYSQIVNDFQKGDIAEGYSVSREKKESFPLTVTSAQKNPTAFYLCASLRTGNEKLFFGSGTQLSVL.

The genes are TRBV7-9 and TRBJ2-7; TRBD1 agrees at 8 bases. CDR3 length: 16 residues. Per germline, CDR1 SEHNR and CDR2 FQNEAQ (reference sequence). V was clipped by 0 bases and J by 2 bases; unmatched bases: 6. This CDR3 reads CASSLAPGQETYEQYF. CDR3 in DNA: TGTGCCAGCAGCTTAGCTCCGGGACAGGAGACCTACGAGCAGTACTTC.

This clone was seen a single time. The chain is built from TRBV27 and TRBJ1-3; possible D gene TRBD1, 5 bases. V lost 0 bases and J 7 bases, leaving 10 bases between the germline ends. The CDR3 spans 14 residues. Germline assignment: CDR1 MNHEY and CDR2 SMNVEV (reference sequence). In nucleotides, the CDR3 is TGTGCCAGCAGTTTATCGGGGACGTTGAACACCATATATTTT. It encodes CASSLSGTLNTIYF.

The chain links TRBV2 to TRBJ2-1, with 7 bases aligning to TRBD1. Germline assignment: CDR1 SNHLY and CDR2 FYNNEI. The CDR3 is 13 amino acids. With 2 bases clipped from V and 6 bases from J, the junction kept 1 base outside the gene matches. The CDR3 is CASSETGANEQFF. The CDR3, as DNA: TGTGCCAGCAGTGAAACAGGGGCCAATGAGCAGTTCTTC.

This CDR3 reads CASAPTGWYEQYF. The CDR3 bases are TGTGCTAGTGCTCCGACAGGGTGGTACGAGCAGTACTTC. The gene calls are TRBV12-5 and TRBJ2-7; 7 bases fit TRBD1. Germline loops: CDR1 LGHNT, CDR2 FRNRAP. This CDR3 spans 13 amino acids. With V trimmed by 7 bases and J by 4 bases, 7 bases remained unmatched.